A selection of T cell receptor beta chains follows, all from one sample in a study of blood T cell repertoires in COVID-19. Method: immunoSEQ multiplex PCR; TCRdb's copy keeps in-frame clones and lacks some. The sample yields roughly 100,000 clones, around 90% seen once. Source material: peripheral blood. These receptors were collected from a man aged 50 to 60 with active COVID-19. Each CDR3 is given with its conserved first and last residue. D genes are given only for firm matches. Where a row states a size, it is once, few, many or the class of an expanded clone; other rows omit it.

J gene: TRBJ1-6; D gene: TRBD1; clone size: -; V gene: TRBV7-6; CDR3 protein: CASSLRGLGSPLHF; CDR3 DNA: TGTGCCAGCAGCCTCAGGGGGCTCGGTTCACCCCTCCACTTT
J gene: TRBJ2-7; D gene: -; clone size: few; V gene: TRBV6-1; CDR3 protein: CASSDPGHITYEQYF; CDR3 DNA: TGTGCCAGCAGTGACCCGGGACACATTACCTACGAGCAGTACTTC
J gene: TRBJ2-1; D gene: -; clone size: -; V gene: TRBV29-1; CDR3 protein: CSVHTGLATYNEQFF; CDR3 DNA: TGCAGCGTCCACACCGGACTGGCGACTTACAATGAGCAGTTCTTC
J gene: TRBJ1-5; D gene: -; clone size: -; V gene: TRBV18; CDR3 protein: CASSPGQYNQPQHF; CDR3 DNA: TGTGCCAGCTCACCTGGACAGTACAATCAGCCCCAGCATTTT
J gene: TRBJ2-3; D gene: -; clone size: -; V gene: TRBV7-9; CDR3 protein: CASSFLNREGDTQYF; CDR3 DNA: TGTGCCAGCAGCTTCCTTAACAGGGAGGGAGATACGCAGTATTTT
J gene: TRBJ1-2; D gene: -; clone size: -; V gene: TRBV7-2; CDR3 protein: CASSRRGGQLLAFYGYTF; CDR3 DNA: TGTGCCAGCAGCCGGAGGGGAGGACAACTCTTGGCCTTCTATGGCTACACCTTC
J gene: TRBJ2-1; D gene: TRBD1; clone size: -; V gene: TRBV11-2; CDR3 protein: CASSPGQGSYNEQFF; CDR3 DNA: TGTGCCAGCAGTCCGGGACAGGGTTCCTACAATGAGCAGTTCTTC
J gene: TRBJ1-6; D gene: -; clone size: once; V gene: TRBV6-1; CDR3 protein: CASSEAPPGTSASPLHF; CDR3 DNA: TGTGCCAGCAGTGAAGCGCCACCCGGGACAAGCGCTTCACCCCTCCACTTT
J gene: TRBJ2-7; D gene: TRBD2; clone size: -; V gene: TRBV5-4; CDR3 protein: CASSPTRTSGGAHEQYF; CDR3 DNA: TGTGCCAGCAGCCCTACCCGGACTAGCGGGGGGGCCCACGAGCAGTACTTC
J gene: TRBJ2-7; D gene: -; clone size: -; V gene: TRBV2; CDR3 protein: CASRVSGIYEQYF; CDR3 DNA: TGTGCCAGCAGGGTATCGGGGATTTACGAGCAGTACTTC
J gene: TRBJ2-7; D gene: TRBD1; clone size: -; V gene: TRBV6-5; CDR3 protein: CASRGQGAGSYEQYF; CDR3 DNA: TGTGCCAGCAGAGGACAGGGGGCGGGAAGCTACGAGCAGTACTTC
J gene: TRBJ2-5; D gene: TRBD2; clone size: -; V gene: TRBV7-2; CDR3 protein: CASTARTSLFGGFSETQYF; CDR3 DNA: TGTGCCAGCACAGCCCGGACTAGTCTCTTCGGGGGGTTTTCTGAGACCCAGTACTTC
J gene: TRBJ1-1; D gene: -; clone size: -; V gene: TRBV6-5; CDR3 protein: CASRIAREGTEAFF; CDR3 DNA: TGTGCCAGCAGAATCGCCAGGGAGGGCACTGAAGCTTTCTTT
J gene: TRBJ2-3; D gene: TRBD2; clone size: once; V gene: TRBV11-2; CDR3 protein: CATSGGGNTQYF; CDR3 DNA: TGTGCCACTTCGGGGGGTGGTAATACGCAGTATTTT
J gene: TRBJ2-2; D gene: TRBD1; clone size: once; V gene: TRBV7-7; CDR3 protein: CASSLDRGGSGELFF; CDR3 DNA: TGTGCCAGCAGTCTCGACAGGGGTGGCAGCGGGGAGCTGTTTTTT
J gene: TRBJ1-1; D gene: -; clone size: -; V gene: TRBV10-3; CDR3 protein: CATSRENTEAFF; CDR3 DNA: TGTGCCACCTCCCGGGAGAACACTGAAGCTTTCTTT
J gene: TRBJ1-1; D gene: -; clone size: -; V gene: TRBV19; CDR3 protein: CASSKRETTEAFF; CDR3 DNA: TGTGCCAGTAGTAAGCGGGAAACCACTGAAGCTTTCTTT
J gene: TRBJ2-3; D gene: TRBD1; clone size: -; V gene: TRBV24-1; CDR3 protein: CATSDTTGSTQYF; CDR3 DNA: TGTGCCACCAGTGACACGACAGGGAGTACGCAGTATTTT
J gene: TRBJ1-2; D gene: -; clone size: -; V gene: TRBV29-1; CDR3 protein: CSVSPTQEDYGYTF; CDR3 DNA: TGCAGCGTTTCCCCCACGCAGGAGGACTATGGCTACACCTTC
J gene: TRBJ1-6; D gene: TRBD1; clone size: once; V gene: TRBV29-1; CDR3 protein: CSVKKGGADSPLHF; CDR3 DNA: TGCAGCGTAAAGAAAGGGGGCGCGGACTCACCCCTCCACTTT
J gene: TRBJ2-2; D gene: -; clone size: -; V gene: TRBV12-3/TRBV12-4; CDR3 protein: CASSLQGRELFF; CDR3 DNA: TGTGCCAGCAGTTTACAGGGGAGGGAGCTGTTTTTT
J gene: TRBJ2-7; D gene: -; clone size: few; V gene: TRBV4-1; CDR3 protein: CASSLSTSDEQYF; CDR3 DNA: TGCGCCAGCAGCCTCAGTACGTCCGACGAGCAGTACTTC
J gene: TRBJ2-5; D gene: TRBD1; clone size: -; V gene: TRBV5-1; CDR3 protein: CASSRGGTGQQETQYF; CDR3 DNA: TGCGCCAGCAGCCGGGGCGGGACAGGGCAACAAGAGACCCAGTACTTC
J gene: TRBJ1-3; D gene: -; clone size: -; V gene: TRBV29-1; CDR3 protein: CSVVSDTIYF; CDR3 DNA: TGCAGCGTTGTTTCGGACACCATATATTTT